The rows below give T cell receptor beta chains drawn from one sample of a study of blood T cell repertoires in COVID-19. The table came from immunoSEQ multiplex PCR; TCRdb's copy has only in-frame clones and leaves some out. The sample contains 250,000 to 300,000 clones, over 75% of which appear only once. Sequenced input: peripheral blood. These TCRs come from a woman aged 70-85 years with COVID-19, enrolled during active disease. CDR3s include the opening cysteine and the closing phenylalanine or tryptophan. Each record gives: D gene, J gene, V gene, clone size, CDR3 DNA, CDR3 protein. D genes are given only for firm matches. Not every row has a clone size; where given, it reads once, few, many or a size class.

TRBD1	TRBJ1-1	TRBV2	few	TGTGCCAGCAGTGCCCGACAGGGCACTGAAGCTTTCTTT	CASSARQGTEAFF
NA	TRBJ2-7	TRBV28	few	TGTGCCAGCAGTTTGTACGGGGAGCAGTACTTC	CASSLYGEQYF
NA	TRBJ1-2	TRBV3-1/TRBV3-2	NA	TGTGCCAGCAGCGCAGGGTATGGCTACACCTTC	CASSAGYGYTF
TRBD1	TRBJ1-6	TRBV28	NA	TGTGCCAGCAGTAAAGTGTCCGGGACAGGGGAATCACCCCTCCACTTT	CASSKVSGTGESPLHF
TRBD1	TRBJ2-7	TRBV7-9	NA	TGTGCCAGCAGCTTTCCGGGACAGGGGGTTGGCGAGCAGTACTTC	CASSFPGQGVGEQYF
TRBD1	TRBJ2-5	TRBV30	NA	TGTGCCTGGAGTACGGACAGGGTTTGGCAAGAGACCCAGTACTTC	CAWSTDRVWQETQYF
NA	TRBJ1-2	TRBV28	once	TGTGCCAGCAGTTTATCGACCGGGACACCTTATGGCTACACCTTC	CASSLSTGTPYGYTF
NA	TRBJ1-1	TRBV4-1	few	TGCGCCAGCAGCCAAGTTCTTACTATAAGCCCCACTGAAGCTTTCTTT	CASSQVLTISPTEAFF
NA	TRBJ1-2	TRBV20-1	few	TGCAGTGCTCACTTCTATGGCTACACCTTC	CSAHFYGYTF
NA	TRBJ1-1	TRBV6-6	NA	TGTGCCAGCATCATTCAGTTGAACACTGAAGCTTTCTTT	CASIIQLNTEAFF
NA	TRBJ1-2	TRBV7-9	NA	TGTGCCAGCGGGCGGCAGGGCGCAAACTATGGCTACACCTTC	CASGRQGANYGYTF
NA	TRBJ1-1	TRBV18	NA	TGTGCCAGCTCACCACCAGCCGGGGGGGACACTGAAGCTTTCTTT	CASSPPAGGDTEAFF
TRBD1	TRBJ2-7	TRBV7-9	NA	TGTGCCAGCAGCTTAAATCCCGGACAGGGACGAGGCGAGCAGTACTTC	CASSLNPGQGRGEQYF
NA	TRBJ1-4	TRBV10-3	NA	TGTGCCATCAGTGAATCTTACAGTGGGGAAAAACTGTTTTTT	CAISESYSGEKLFF
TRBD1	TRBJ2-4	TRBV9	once	TGTGCCAGCAGCGTATCCGGACAGGGTACAAACATTCAGTACTTC	CASSVSGQGTNIQYF
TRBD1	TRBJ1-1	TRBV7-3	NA	TGTGCCAGCAGCTTGGCAGGGGGCACCAACACTGAAGCTTTCTTT	CASSLAGGTNTEAFF
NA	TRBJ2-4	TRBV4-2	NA	TGTGCCAGCAGCCAAGGGTCCGCCAGGTTACGAAACATTCAGTACTTC	CASSQGSARLRNIQYF
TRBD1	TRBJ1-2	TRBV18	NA	TGTGCCAGCTCACCAGGACAGGGGACTGGCTACACCTTC	CASSPGQGTGYTF
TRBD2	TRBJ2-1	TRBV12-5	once	TGTGCTAGTGGTTCACCGGGTAGCGGGAGTTCTTACAATGAGCAGTTCTTC	CASGSPGSGSSYNEQFF
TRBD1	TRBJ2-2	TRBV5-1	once	TGCGCCAGCAGCTCCGCCCCGGGACAGGGGGCGGGGGAGCTGTTTTTT	CASSSAPGQGAGELFF
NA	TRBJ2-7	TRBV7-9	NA	TGTGCCAGCAGCCCGGGACAATTAAGCTCCTACGAGCAGTACTTC	CASSPGQLSSYEQYF
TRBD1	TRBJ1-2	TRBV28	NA	TGTGCCAGCAGTCCCGGGACAGGGGTGGTTAGCTATGGCTACACCTTC	CASSPGTGVVSYGYTF
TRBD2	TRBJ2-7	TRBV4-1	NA	TGCGCCAGCAGCCAAATAGCGGGTCACGAGCAGTACTTC	CASSQIAGHEQYF
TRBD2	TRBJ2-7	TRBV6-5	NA	TGTGCCAGCCGAGCGGGAGCGGCCTACGAGCAGTACTTC	CASRAGAAYEQYF
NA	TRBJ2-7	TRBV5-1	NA	TGCGCCAGTTCCGTTGGGGGCTCAGGAGGAAAATACGAGCAGTACTTC	CASSVGGSGGKYEQYF
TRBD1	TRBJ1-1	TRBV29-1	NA	TGCAGCGTTGCACGAGGACAGGCGAACACTGAAGCTTTCTTT	CSVARGQANTEAFF
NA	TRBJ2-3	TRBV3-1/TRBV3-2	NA	TGTGCCAGCGGAAGACTAGGAGAAGATACGCAGTATTTT	CASGRLGEDTQYF
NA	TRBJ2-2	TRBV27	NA	TGTGCCAGCAGGTCACACGGGGAGCTGTTTTTT	CASRSHGELFF
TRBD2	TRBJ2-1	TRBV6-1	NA	TGTGCCAGCAGTGAATTGGTCAGCGGGAGAGATATAAGGAATGAGCAGTTCTTC	CASSELVSGRDIRNEQFF
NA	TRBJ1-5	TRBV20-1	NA	TGCAGTGCTAGTAGCGGTTCCGAGGGCAATCAGCCCCAGCATTTT	CSASSGSEGNQPQHF
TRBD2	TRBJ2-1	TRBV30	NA	TGTGCCTGGAGCCGGAGACTAGCGGGACCTGGTGAGCAGTTCTTC	CAWSRRLAGPGEQFF